These 30 T cell receptor beta chains originate from one sample sequenced in a study of T cells after yellow fever vaccination. TCRdb processed the 5' RACE reads anew with MiXCR; each CDR3 protein has one entry. The table has 400,000 or so distinct CDR3 sequences, about 17% seen once. This material consisted of PBMCs, taken before the yellow fever booster vaccination. The source is a man younger than 35 who received the YFV17D yellow fever vaccine.

This clonotype came up a few times. This sequence joins TRBV7-3 and TRBJ2-2; tentative D call: TRBD1 (6 bases). Trimming pared 5 bases from V and 5 bases from J, leaving 15 bases between. The CDR3 has 15 residues. CDR1 is SGHTA, CDR2 FQGTGA, per germline. Here the CDR3 reads CASSQGQGTTGELFF. CDR3 coding DNA: TGTGCCAGCAGCCAGGGGCAGGGGACAACCGGGGAGCTGTTTTTT.

In this sample, this clonotype turned up a few times. The chain employs TRBV5-1 and TRBJ2-3; 13 nucleotides align to TRBD2. Germline values: CDR1 SGHRS, CDR2 YFSETQ. The CDR3 loop spans 16 amino acids. Trimming took 1 base from V and 5 from J; bases not matched to a gene: 4. The DNA for the CDR3 is TGCGCCAGCAGCTTGACTAGCGGGGGGGCGAGAGATACGCAGTATTTT. Translating it yields CASSLTSGGARDTQYF.

This clonotype has a handful of counts. The CDR3 DNA follows: TGTGCCACCCGGGGCCCATCGCAGTATTTT. Protein product: CATRGPSQYF. The V and J genes are TRBV6-2 or TRBV6-3 and TRBJ2-3, with D perhaps assigned TRBD1 or TRBD2 (5 bases each). With 10 bases removed from V and 10 bases from J, the gap between germline ends came to 12 bases. The CDR3 totals 10 residues. The germline V gene has CDR1 MNHEY and CDR2 SVGEGT.

This clonotype showed up many times. The chain is built from TRBV12-3 or TRBV12-4 and TRBJ1-5, with a possible D match to TRBD1 (5 bases). CDR3 length: 14 residues. V was shortened by 3 bases and J by 0 bases, with 6 bases between the two germline ends. The CDR3 spells CASSFQGSNQPQHF. CDR3 nucleotide sequence: TGTGCCAGCAGTTTCCAGGGTAGCAATCAGCCCCAGCATTTT.

This clonotype was seen a few times. This chain joins TRBV15 and TRBJ2-1, with a tentative D call TRBD2 (6 bases). V was shortened by 1 base and J by 8 bases, with 21 bases between the two germline ends. This CDR3 comprises 17 residues. Germline CDR1 is LNHNV and CDR2 is YYDKDF (reference sequence). Here the CDR3 reads CATSRAERDWEHDEQFF. The CDR3 nucleotides read TGTGCCACCAGCAGAGCGGAAAGGGACTGGGAGCATGATGAGCAGTTCTTC.

This clonotype occurred a few times. This rearrangement joins TRBV9 to TRBJ2-7, with TRBD1 identical over 8 bases. Unmatched junction bases numbered 12, after V lost 4 bases and J lost 6 bases. Germline loops: CDR1 SGDLS, CDR2 YYNGEE. The CDR3 covers 15 residues. The CDR3, as DNA: TGTGCCAGCAGCCCTCGGGACAGGCAGGGACTCGAGCAGTACGTC. Protein product: CASSPRDRQGLEQYV.

The chain links TRBV12-3 or TRBV12-4 to TRBJ1-2, with 9 bases matching TRBD1. Trimming at V came to 6 bases and at J to 2 bases, leaving 4 bases not matched to a gene. The CDR3 is made up of 14 amino acids. The DNA of the CDR3 is TGTGCCAGCAGCTCACAGGGGGCGAACTATGGCTACACCTTC. Translating gives CASSSQGANYGYTF.

This clonotype was seen at least ten times. This sequence joins TRBV12-3 or TRBV12-4 and TRBJ2-2; 7 nucleotides agree with TRBD1. Trimming took 6 bases from V and 2 from J; bases not matched to a gene: 6. This CDR3 has 15 residues. This CDR3 is CASRYGTVNTGELFF. The CDR3 coding sequence is TGTGCCAGCAGATACGGGACAGTCAACACCGGGGAGCTGTTTTTT.

V usage is TRBV7-8 and J usage is TRBJ1-2, with a possible D match to TRBD1 (5 bases). This CDR3 region has 15 residues. Deletions cut 7 bases from V and 6 bases from J, with 21 bases between. Germline CDR1 reads SGHVS; CDR2 reads FQNEAQ. The CDR3, as DNA: TGTGCCAGCAACCGAGGACACCTCGGGATTGATGGCTACACCTTC. Encoded protein: CASNRGHLGIDGYTF.

The rearrangement links TRBV5-1 to TRBJ2-1; 7 bases align to TRBD1. V shed 4 bases, J shed 4 bases, and the junction held 8 bases outside the gene matches. This CDR3 is 15 amino acids long. Germline V gene sequence: CDR1 SGHRS, CDR2 YFSETQ. In DNA form, the CDR3 reads TGCGCCAGCAGCCGCCCGGACAGGACTTACAATGAGCAGTTCTTC. Residues: CASSRPDRTYNEQFF.

The chain employs TRBV6-5 and TRBJ2-2; D might be TRBD1 (6 bases). This CDR3 region has 16 residues. The ends were cut back, 5 bases at V and 4 bases at J, with 17 bases in the middle. The V gene's germline CDR1 is MNHEY and CDR2 SVGAGI. The CDR3 nucleotides are TGTGCCAGCAGTGCGCCTTCGACAGGCGGCACCGGGGAGCTGTTTTTT. Translating it yields CASSAPSTGGTGELFF.

The genes are TRBV9 and TRBJ2-3; maybe TRBD1 (7 bases). The CDR3 is 16 amino acids. The V and J ends lost 4 bases and 4 bases respectively, with 19 bases between them. Germline CDR1 reads SGDLS; CDR2 reads YYNGEE. The CDR3: CASSFRGQGVADTQYF. The CDR3 DNA sequence: TGTGCCAGCAGCTTCCGGGGGCAGGGGGTCGCAGATACGCAGTATTTT.

This chain connects TRBV20-1 to TRBJ2-5; 7 bases are a match to TRBD1. Per the germline V gene, CDR1 is DFQATT and CDR2 is SNEGSKA (reference sequence). This CDR3 comprises 14 residues. The V and J ends lost 5 bases and 1 base, in that order; junction bases with no gene match: 7. CDR3 sequence (DNA): TGCAGTGCTCTCGCCCGGGACAGCCAAGAGACCCAGTACTTC. Translated, it gives CSALARDSQETQYF.

The table lists this clonotype with a few counts. The chain employs TRBV7-6 and TRBJ2-5; the match to TRBD2 covers 9 bases. Germline assignment: CDR1 SGHVS and CDR2 FNYEAQ. Losses at the gene ends were 1 base for V and 5 bases for J; bases not matched to a gene: 5. This CDR3 region has 15 residues. The CDR3, as DNA: TGTGCCAGCAGCTTAGGGCTAGCGGGATTCGAGACCCAGTACTTC. Translating gives CASSLGLAGFETQYF. The variable domain in full, completed from reference TRBV7-6 and TRBJ2-5, reads GAGVSQSPRYKVTKRGQDVALRCDPISGHVSLYWYRQALGQGPEFLTYFNYEAQQDKSGLPNDRFSAERPEGSISTLTIQRTEQRDSAMYRCASSLGLAGFETQYFGPGTRLLVL.

This chain links TRBV5-1 with TRBJ1-1; 7 nucleotides align to TRBD1. The CDR3 has 14 amino acids. V was clipped by 3 bases and J by 1 base; unmatched bases: 3. Germline V gene data show CDR1 as SGHRS and CDR2 as YFSETQ. The CDR3 region has the DNA TGCGCCAGCAGCTGGGACAGTACGAACACTGAAGCTTTCTTT. It translates to CASSWDSTNTEAFF.

V gene TRBV2 combines with J gene TRBJ2-1, with TRBD1 as a possible D gene (6 bases). Deletions cut 10 bases from V and 5 bases from J, with 12 bases between. The V gene's germline CDR1 is SNHLY and CDR2 FYNNEI. The CDR3 has 12 residues. The CDR3 protein is CAKRQVNNEQFF. The CDR3 nucleotides are TGTGCCAAAAGACAGGTAAACAATGAGCAGTTCTTC. Combining the CDR3 with reference TRBV2 and TRBJ2-1 gives the whole variable domain EPEVTQTPSHQVTQMGQEVILRCVPISNHLYFYWYRQILGQKVEFLVSFYNNEISEKSEIFDDQFSVERPDGSNFTLKIRSTKLEDSAMYFCAKRQVNNEQFFGPGTRLTVL.

This clonotype was picked up a small number of times. This chain joins TRBV7-9 and TRBJ2-3; TRBD1 matches at 7 bases. J gave up 5 bases and V 4 bases, and 12 bases lay outside the gene matches. CDR3 length: 16 amino acids. Germline CDR1 reads SEHNR; CDR2 reads FQNEAQ (reference sequence). CDR3 sequence: CASSSRGRQGVDTQYF. For the CDR3, the DNA is TGTGCCAGCAGCTCAAGGGGGAGACAGGGAGTAGATACGCAGTATTTT.

CDR3 in amino acids: CASSPGLAINEQYF. The DNA of the CDR3 is TGCGCCAGCAGCCCGGGACTAGCCATCAACGAGCAGTACTTC. The gene calls are TRBV5-1 and TRBJ2-7; 9 nucleotides align to TRBD2. V shed 4 bases, J shed 5 bases, and the junction held 7 bases outside the gene matches. The length of the CDR3 is 14 residues. CDR1 is SGHRS and CDR2 is YFSETQ in the germline V gene.

The chain uses TRBV7-2 and TRBJ2-5, with 7 bases lining up with TRBD2. The V and J ends lost 1 base and 2 bases, in that order; junction bases with no gene match: 10. Germline-derived CDR1 and CDR2 are SGHTA and FQGNSA. The CDR3 runs 17 residues. CDR3 amino acids: CASSLEILGGGQETQYF. CDR3 bases: TGTGCCAGCAGCTTAGAGATCCTTGGGGGGGGTCAAGAGACCCAGTACTTC.

This clonotype was picked up a small number of times. J is TRBJ2-3 and V is TRBV29-1, with D possibly being TRBD1 or TRBD2 (5 bases each). Trimming took 5 bases from V and 4 from J, leaving 16 bases between them. The germline V gene has CDR1 SQVTM and CDR2 ANQGSEA. CDR3 size: 14 residues. CDR3: CSVRGEGRADTQYF. The CDR3 nucleotides are TGCAGCGTTCGGGGCGAGGGGCGCGCAGATACGCAGTATTTT.

This clonotype was seen a handful of times. V gene TRBV5-6 combines with J gene TRBJ2-2, with 12 bases matching TRBD2. The V gene end was trimmed by 2 bases and the J gene end by 4 bases; junction bases not matched to a gene: 9. Germline V gene data show CDR1 as SGHDT and CDR2 as YYEEEE. This CDR3 comprises 18 residues. The CDR3: CASSFPPSGGGGTGELFF. The CDR3 DNA sequence: TGTGCCAGCAGCTTTCCCCCTAGCGGGGGGGGTGGCACCGGGGAGCTGTTTTTT.

This clonotype appeared a few times. The chain is built from TRBV5-1 and TRBJ2-5; D possibly corresponds to TRBD2 (7 bases). V was cut by 4 bases and J by 5 bases, with 21 bases left in between. CDR1 SGHRS and CDR2 YFSETQ come from the germline V gene. The CDR3 runs to 16 residues. The CDR3 region has the DNA TGCGCCAGCAGCGTAGGAATGGGGGGGCCTGAGGAGACCCAGTACTTC. Protein product: CASSVGMGGPEETQYF. Using reference TRBV5-1 and TRBJ2-5 for the parts outside the CDR3, the full variable domain is KAGVTQTPRYLIKTRGQQVTLSCSPISGHRSVSWYQQTPGQGLQFLFEYFSETQRNKGNFPGRFSGRQFSNSRSEMNVSTLELGDSALYLCASSVGMGGPEETQYFGPGTRLLVL.

The J gene is TRBJ2-7, the V gene TRBV4-1; D is perhaps TRBD1 or TRBD2 (5 bases each). Trimming took 0 bases from V and 7 from J, leaving 16 bases between them. This CDR3 comprises 15 residues. The germline gives CDR1 MGHRA, CDR2 YSYEKL. CDR3 amino acids: CASSQDGTPLREQYF. The CDR3 region has the DNA TGCGCCAGCAGCCAAGACGGGACGCCCCTTCGGGAGCAGTACTTC.

The V call is TRBV7-2, the J call TRBJ2-5; TRBD2 aligns across 9 bases. Germline CDR1 SGHTA, CDR2 FQGNSA. The CDR3 runs 16 residues. The J segment lost 4 bases and the V segment lost 5 bases, leaving 11 bases of the junction unmatched. As DNA, the CDR3 is TGTGCCAGCAGCCCAGGGTCTGGGCGGGGGGGAGAGACCCAGTACTTC. Residues: CASSPGSGRGGETQYF.

Only a few counts were recorded for this clonotype. The rearrangement joins TRBV14 to TRBJ2-3; D not resolved. The CDR3 has 15 residues. V lost 6 bases, J lost 2 bases, and 15 bases lay in between. Germline V lookup: CDR1 SGHDN, CDR2 FVKESK. In nucleotides, the CDR3 is TGTGCCAGCAGTAATTTCCTGTCCCCCACAGATACGCAGTATTTT. Its protein is CASSNFLSPTDTQYF.

This sequence joins TRBV5-1 and TRBJ2-1; the D is unclear. The CDR3 extends over 13 amino acids. CDR1 is SGHRS, CDR2 YFSETQ, per germline. The V and J ends lost 3 bases and 5 bases respectively, with 9 bases between them. This CDR3 reads CASSSLTDNEQFF. As DNA, the CDR3 is TGCGCCAGCAGCTCGCTAACAGACAATGAGCAGTTCTTC.

This clonotype has at least ten counts. The CDR3 reads CASSLGAETQYF. DNA of the CDR3: TGTGCCAGCAGCTTAGGGGCAGAGACCCAGTACTTC. V and J are TRBV7-2 and TRBJ2-5; no definite D call. CDR3 length equals 12 residues. The V end lost 1 base, the J end lost 4 bases, and 4 bases lay between the germline ends. Germline V gene data show CDR1 as SGHTA and CDR2 as FQGNSA.

This clonotype was counted between two and nine times. This chain uses TRBV5-1 with TRBJ1-1; D not resolved. The CDR3 loop spans 15 amino acids. V was clipped by 3 bases and J by 0 bases, with 12 bases between them. Germline CDR1 is SGHRS and CDR2 is YFSETQ. The CDR3 loop reads CASSYHSEMNTEAFF. The CDR3 DNA reads as TGCGCCAGCAGCTACCACAGCGAGATGAACACTGAAGCTTTCTTT.

This clonotype was picked up a small number of times. The rearrangement joins TRBV5-1 to TRBJ2-7; TRBD1 matches at 7 bases. V trimming: 0 bases; J trimming: 2 bases; junction bases outside the gene matches: 2. Per germline, CDR1 SGHRS and CDR2 YFSETQ. The CDR3 extends over 14 amino acids. CDR3 region: CASSLDRGAYEQYF. The CDR3, as DNA: TGCGCCAGCAGCTTGGACAGGGGCGCCTACGAGCAGTACTTC.

This clonotype was counted at least ten times. The chain has TRBV7-2 and TRBJ2-1; no definite D call. This CDR3 contains 13 residues. Germline loops: CDR1 SGHTA, CDR2 FQGNSA. V was pared by 2 bases and J by 7 bases, with 9 bases between. CDR3 residues: CASSLPGLNEQFF. DNA of the CDR3: TGTGCCAGCAGCTTACCCGGGTTAAATGAGCAGTTCTTC.